This T cell receptor (beta chain) was recovered during a study of blood T cell repertoires in COVID-19. Background on the study: Acute and convalescent COVID-19 samples came from the United States, Italy and Spain.

The CDR3 loop spans 16 amino acids. Trimming left V 4 bases short and J 0 bases short, with 11 bases between. The V gene's germline CDR1 is SGHRS and CDR2 YFSETQ. Authors' analysis steps: It was from reference gene primer amplification that nucleated cell counts were estimated. Assay: immunoSEQ multiplex PCR; the TCRdb copy retains only in-frame clones and omits some. V and J calls and clone size are given by that table; D and trimming were obtained from the DNA. The sample contains around 250,000 clones, more than 85% of which appear only once. The chain uses TRBV5-1 and TRBJ1-6; possibly TRBD1 for D (6 bases). The source of this sequence is a man aged 18 to 35 with active or convalescent COVID-19. The source material was peripheral blood. CDR3 DNA: TGCGCCAGCAGCGAAGACAGGAGCTCCTATAATTCACCCCTCCACTTT. Translation gives CASSEDRSSYNSPLHF.